These 15 T cell receptor beta chains came from one sample sequenced in a study of blood T cell repertoires in COVID-19. TCRdb's table, derived via immunoSEQ multiplex PCR, lists solely in-frame clones and lacks some. The sample carries about 240,000 clones, approximately 78% recorded once. Source material: peripheral blood. These receptors were obtained from a woman aged 60-75 years with active or convalescent COVID-19.

This clone was seen a few times. The rearrangement joins TRBV7-6 to TRBJ1-1, with a tentative D call TRBD1 (5 bases). The germline gives CDR1 SGHVS, CDR2 FNYEAQ. The CDR3 totals 15 residues. V dropped 0 bases and J dropped 1 base, with 9 bases sitting between them. CDR3 DNA sequence: TGTGCCAGCAGCTTAGCGTCCAGGGCGAACACTGAAGCTTTCTTT. Amino acids: CASSLASRANTEAFF. Full variable domain (rest looked up from reference TRBV7-6 and TRBJ1-1): GAGVSQSPRYKVTKRGQDVALRCDPISGHVSLYWYRQALGQGPEFLTYFNYEAQQDKSGLPNDRFSAERPEGSISTLTIQRTEQRDSAMYRCASSLASRANTEAFFGQGTRLTVV.

This chain links TRBV5-4 with TRBJ2-3; D is unclear. Germline V gene lookup returns CDR1 SGHNT and CDR2 YYREEE (reference sequence). Trimming took off 4 bases at V and 6 bases at J, with 15 bases between the two ends. The CDR3 has 14 amino acids. CDR3 sequence: CASSPALAGDTQYF. CDR3 in DNA: TGTGCCAGCAGCCCGGCCTTAGCCGGGGATACGCAGTATTTT. Full variable domain (rest looked up from reference TRBV5-4 and TRBJ2-3): ETGVTQSPTHLIKTRGQQVTLRCSSQSGHNTVSWYQQALGQGPQFIFQYYREEENGRGNFPPRFSGLQFPNYSSELNVNALELDDSALYLCASSPALAGDTQYFGPGTRLTVL.

The chain recombines TRBV6-7 with TRBJ1-6; a weak D match, TRBD1 (6 bases). TRBV6-7 is reported as an ORF; its role is uncertain. The CDR3 totals 15 residues. The V gene lost 7 bases and the J gene lost 0 bases, with 10 bases spanning the gap. The CDR3 DNA sequence: TGTGCCAGCACAGGGGCAGGCTCCTATAATTCACCCCTCCACTTT. Its translation: CASTGAGSYNSPLHF.

This rearrangement joins TRBV4-1 to TRBJ2-7; possible D gene TRBD2, 6 bases. The CDR3 sequence is 14 residues long. Trimming left V 4 bases short and J 5 bases short, with 15 bases between. Germline V lookup: CDR1 MGHRA, CDR2 YSYEKL. The CDR3 region is CASSRTPSDHEQYF. The CDR3 region has the DNA TGCGCCAGCAGCCGTACCCCTAGCGACCACGAGCAGTACTTC.

The V call is TRBV23-1, the J call TRBJ2-7; 11 bases map to TRBD2. Being an ORF, TRBV23-1 has a function that is uncertain. J gave up 2 bases and V 0 bases, and 9 bases lay outside the gene matches. The CDR3 spans 18 residues. Here the CDR3 reads CASSQSGPSGGTAYEQYF. CDR3 bases: TGCGCCAGCAGTCAATCAGGGCCTAGCGGGGGGACGGCCTACGAGCAGTACTTC.

V usage is TRBV7-3 and J usage is TRBJ2-5, with D perhaps TRBD1 (6 bases). Looked up from germline, CDR1 is SGHTA and CDR2 is FQGTGA. Trimming shortened V by 1 base and J by 5 bases, and 20 bases separated the two germline ends. The CDR3 consists of 17 residues. Here the CDR3 reads CASSLIGGASVGETQYF. The CDR3 coding sequence is TGTGCCAGCAGCTTAATAGGGGGAGCTTCGGTCGGGGAGACCCAGTACTTC.

This clone appeared a single time. CDR3 DNA sequence: TGTGCCAGCAGTTTAGTGGCTTGGCCTGGCTACACCTTC. Its protein product is CASSLVAWPGYTF. The chain couples TRBV12-3 or TRBV12-4 to TRBJ1-2; D gene ambiguous. The germline V and J ends were trimmed by 1 base and 7 bases, with 10 bases remaining between them. The CDR3 is made up of 13 amino acids.

The chain uses TRBV25-1 and TRBJ2-5; TRBD1 is a possible D gene (6 bases). Deletions cut 3 bases from V and 4 bases from J, with 12 bases between. Germline V gene lookup returns CDR1 MGHDK and CDR2 SYGVNS. This CDR3 contains 14 residues. In nucleotides, the CDR3 is TGTGCCAGCAGTGAGTTCACAGGGCTAGAGACCCAGTACTTC. Amino acid sequence: CASSEFTGLETQYF.

This clone has a count of ten or more. The chain links TRBV20-1 to TRBJ2-7, with 9 bases aligning to TRBD1. The V and J ends lost 3 bases and 2 bases, in that order; junction bases with no gene match: 5. This CDR3 region has 14 residues. The germline V gene has CDR1 DFQATT and CDR2 SNEGSKA (reference sequence). CDR3 protein: CSASPDRGAYEQYF. CDR3 coding DNA: TGCAGTGCTAGTCCAGACAGGGGGGCCTACGAGCAGTACTTC.

The rearrangement uses TRBV3-1 (or the pseudogene TRBV3-2) and TRBJ2-1, with TRBD2 matching over 7 bases. Germline CDR1 is LGHDT and CDR2 is YNNKEL (reference sequence). CDR3 length equals 15 residues. With 4 bases clipped from V and 5 bases from J, the junction kept 8 bases outside the gene matches. CDR3 sequence (DNA): TGTGCCAGCAGCCCCCGGACTAGTTTCCACAATGAGCAGTTCTTC. This encodes CASSPRTSFHNEQFF.

The chain joins TRBV24-1 to TRBJ2-3, with no clear D. Germline loops: CDR1 KGHDR, CDR2 SFDVKD. The CDR3 extends over 15 amino acids. The V end was cut by 3 bases, the J end by 0 bases, with 9 bases between. The CDR3 sequence: CATSDPGTSTDTQYF. In DNA form, the CDR3 reads TGTGCCACCAGTGATCCGGGTACAAGCACAGATACGCAGTATTTT.

The chain recombines TRBV12-3 or TRBV12-4 with TRBJ2-5; 8 bases are a match to TRBD1. Unmatched junction bases numbered 5, after V lost 6 bases and J lost 5 bases. The CDR3 spans 13 residues. The CDR3 DNA follows: TGTGCCAGCAGAGCAGGGGGCAGGGAGACCCAGTACTTC. Translating gives CASRAGGRETQYF.

The V call is TRBV19, the J call TRBJ2-3; possibly TRBD2 for D (6 bases). The germline gives CDR1 LNHDA, CDR2 SQIVND (reference sequence). The CDR3 sequence is 16 residues long. The germline V and J ends were trimmed by 1 base and 0 bases, with 11 bases remaining between them. For the CDR3, the DNA is TGTGCCAGTAGTATAGCATATACTAGCAGCACAGATACGCAGTATTTT. This translates into CASSIAYTSSTDTQYF.

The CDR3 protein is CASTSRVTEAFF. CDR3 nucleotides: TGTGCCAGCACCTCCAGGGTCACTGAAGCTTTCTTT. The chain couples TRBV6-5 to TRBJ1-1, with D perhaps matching TRBD1 (5 bases). The V gene's germline CDR1 is MNHEY and CDR2 SVGAGI. This CDR3 comprises 12 residues. Trimming took off 7 bases at V and 4 bases at J, with 10 bases between the two ends.

The chain employs TRBV7-2 and TRBJ2-6; no firm D call. CDR3 length: 13 residues. Between the trimmed V and J ends, which lost 6 bases and 1 base, there was a span of 4 bases. The germline CDR1 and CDR2 sequences are SGHTA and FQGNSA. CDR3 sequence reads: CASRESGANVLTF. The DNA for the CDR3 is TGTGCCAGCAGGGAGTCTGGGGCCAACGTCCTGACTTTC.